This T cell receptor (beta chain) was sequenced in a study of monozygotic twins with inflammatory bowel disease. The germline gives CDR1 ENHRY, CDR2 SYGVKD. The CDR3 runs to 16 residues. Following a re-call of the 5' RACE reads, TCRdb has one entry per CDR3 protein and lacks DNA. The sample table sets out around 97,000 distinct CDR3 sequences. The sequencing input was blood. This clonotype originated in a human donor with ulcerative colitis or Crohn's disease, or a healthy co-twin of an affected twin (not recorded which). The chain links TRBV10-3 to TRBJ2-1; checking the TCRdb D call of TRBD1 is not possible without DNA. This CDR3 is CAISAVGGGSYNEQFF.